Shown below are 25 T cell receptor beta chains from a single sample sequenced in a study of blood T cells in healthy people across ages. PCR was performed a second time for about 6 to 11 cycles using a sample-barcoded 5' primer and a J-beta primer mix. TCRdb reprocessed the 5' RACE reads via MiXCR and lists one record per CDR3 protein. The sample holds around 520,000 distinct CDR3 sequences, about 27% seen once. These same records also appear under a second study, on T cells of mothers and their children.

Source material: blood. These TCRs come from a boy aged 2 to 9 in good health.

CDR3 in DNA: TGTGCCAGCAGCTTGTTGACAGCCTACGAGCAGTACTTC. This translates into CASSLLTAYEQYF. This sequence joins TRBV5-5 and TRBJ2-7; TRBD1 might be the D (5 bases). Germline CDR1 SGHKS, CDR2 YYEKEE (reference sequence). The CDR3 has 13 residues. The V and J ends lost 1 base and 2 bases respectively, with 7 bases between them.

The DNA for the CDR3 is TGTGCCAGCAGCCTCTCCCAACCGGGCGAGCAGTACTTC. This gives the protein CASSLSQPGEQYF. The chain couples TRBV11-2 to TRBJ2-7; D not certain. The CDR3 loop spans 13 amino acids. Germline CDR1 reads SGHAT; CDR2 reads FQNNGV. Trimming took 5 bases from V and 6 from J, leaving 14 bases between them.

This sequence joins TRBV6-6 and TRBJ2-5; the D gene is possibly TRBD1 (6 bases). Germline CDR1 reads MNHNY; CDR2 reads SVGAGI (reference sequence). This CDR3 contains 14 residues. The V end lost 5 bases, the J end lost 2 bases, and 12 bases lay between the germline ends. The CDR3 coding sequence is TGTGCCAGCAGTGAGGCAAGGGGGCAAGAGACCCAGTACTTC. This encodes CASSEARGQETQYF.

The chain carries TRBV9 and TRBJ2-2; D gene unclear. The CDR3 totals 14 residues. V was cut by 4 bases and J by 5 bases, with 12 bases left in between. Germline CDR1 SGDLS, CDR2 YYNGEE. The DNA for the CDR3 is TGTGCCAGCAGCTTACAGACCCCAACCGGGGAGCTGTTTTTT. Translated: CASSLQTPTGELFF.

This clonotype was detected a few times. The chain links TRBV12-3 or TRBV12-4 to TRBJ1-3, with a weak D call TRBD1 (6 bases). CDR3 length: 14 residues. With 7 bases removed from V and 2 bases from J, the gap between germline ends came to 12 bases. DNA of the CDR3: TGTGCCAGCACCGACACAGGGCCTGGAAACACCATATATTTT. This translates into CASTDTGPGNTIYF.

The CDR3: CAIGDRNYEQYF. The CDR3 coding sequence is TGTGCCATCGGGGACAGAAACTACGAGCAGTACTTC. The V gene is TRBV10-3, the J gene TRBJ2-7; 7 bases match TRBD1. Looked up from germline, CDR1 is ENHRY and CDR2 is SYGVKD. The CDR3 sequence is 12 residues long. The V segment lost 8 bases and the J segment 3 bases; nucleotides outside the gene matches: 4.

This clonotype was recorded a few times. The chain carries TRBV3-1 and TRBJ2-2; D gene unclear. The CDR3 has 15 amino acids. Trimming took 0 bases from V and 4 from J, leaving 9 bases between them. Germline assignment: CDR1 LGHDT and CDR2 YNNKEL (reference sequence). CDR3 sequence: CASSQDNGVTGELFF. The CDR3 DNA is TGTGCCAGCAGCCAAGATAATGGGGTCACCGGGGAGCTGTTTTTT. Full variable domain (rest looked up from reference TRBV3-1 and TRBJ2-2): DTAVSQTPKYLVTQMGNDKSIKCEQNLGHDTMYWYKQDSKKFLKIMFSYNNKELIINETVPNRFSPKSPDKAHLNLHINSLELGDSAVYFCASSQDNGVTGELFFGEGSRLTVL.

This clonotype was counted a few times. J is TRBJ1-3 and V is TRBV11-2; no reliable D call. The CDR3 contains 15 residues. The germline V gene has CDR1 SGHAT and CDR2 FQNNGV. V lost 5 bases and J lost 0, with 11 bases in between. This chain's CDR3 is CASSPRMNSGNTIYF. The DNA for the CDR3 is TGTGCCAGCAGCCCGCGTATGAACTCTGGAAACACCATATATTTT.

This clonotype occurred a few times. The chain links TRBV20-1 to TRBJ1-2; D ambiguous. Between the trimmed V and J ends, which lost 3 bases and 4 bases, there was a span of 12 bases. The CDR3 totals 13 residues. Germline assignment: CDR1 DFQATT and CDR2 SNEGSKA (reference sequence). CDR3 DNA: TGCAGTGCTAGTGTCAGGCCCCCCTATGGCTACACCTTC. It codes for CSASVRPPYGYTF.

Only a few counts were recorded for this clonotype. V and J are TRBV3-1 and TRBJ2-5; D is unclear. The CDR3 runs to 13 residues. Germline V gene sequence: CDR1 LGHDT, CDR2 YNNKEL (reference sequence). Trimming took 9 bases from V and 5 from J, leaving 16 bases between them. CDR3 sequence: CASAAPGWETQYF. The CDR3 DNA reads TGTGCCAGTGCCGCACCGGGCTGGGAGACCCAGTACTTC.

This clonotype was seen a handful of times. V gene TRBV18 combines with J gene TRBJ2-5, with D possibly being TRBD1 (5 bases). Germline CDR1 and CDR2: KGHSH and LQKENI. V gave up 0 bases and J gave up 5 bases, with 10 bases separating them. This CDR3 has 14 amino acids. CDR3 coding DNA: TGTGCCAGCTCACCACCGAGAAACAGGGAGACCCAGTACTTC. Its protein product is CASSPPRNRETQYF.

This clonotype has only a few counts. This chain connects TRBV7-2 to TRBJ2-1; D is undetermined. The closer fit of TRBJ2-5 to the DNA end suggests the J call may be wrong. Per the germline V gene, CDR1 is SGHTA and CDR2 is FQGNSA. CDR3 length: 13 amino acids. The CDR3 here is CASSWVARETQYF. CDR3 bases: TGTGCCAGCAGCTGGGTGGCGAGGGAGACCCAGTACTTC.

V gene TRBV11-2 combines with J gene TRBJ2-1; 7 positions agree with TRBD1. The J call may be faulty, since TRBJ2-5 better matches the DNA end. The CDR3 is made up of 15 amino acids. Germline V gene sequence: CDR1 SGHAT, CDR2 FQNNGV. CDR3 residues: CASSYRGLSQETQYF. The CDR3 region has the DNA TGTGCCAGCAGCTATAGGGGGCTTTCCCAAGAGACCCAGTACTTC.

V is TRBV6-6 and J is TRBJ2-3; D uncertain. CDR3 length: 16 amino acids. From germline, CDR1 is MNHNY and CDR2 SVGAGI (reference sequence). V shed 5 bases and J shed 2 bases, with 17 bases lying between them. The CDR3 DNA reads TGTGCCAGCAGTGGCTTGGGCCTTCCCTTCACAGATACGCAGTATTTT. This encodes CASSGLGLPFTDTQYF.

This clonotype was observed a handful of times. The J gene is TRBJ1-1, the V gene TRBV4-1, with TRBD1 as a possible D gene (5 bases). Trimming took 4 bases from V and 4 from J, leaving 16 bases between them. Germline CDR1 reads MGHRA; CDR2 reads YSYEKL. The CDR3 covers 15 residues. The DNA of the CDR3 is TGCGCCAGCAGCCCCCCCGGGGGAGTGCGCACTGAAGCTTTCTTT. Amino acid sequence: CASSPPGGVRTEAFF.

V usage is TRBV12-3 or TRBV12-4 and J usage is TRBJ2-1; D remains unclear. This CDR3 is 15 amino acids long. Trimming shortened V by 3 bases and J by 5 bases, and 14 bases separated the two germline ends. The CDR3 DNA reads TGTGCCAGCAGTTTTTCCCGGGTTAGAGACAATGAGCAGTTCTTC. Its protein product is CASSFSRVRDNEQFF.

In this sample, this clonotype turned up once. The V call is TRBV6-6, the J call TRBJ2-3, with D possibly being TRBD2 (7 bases). CDR1 MNHNY and CDR2 SVGAGI come from the germline V gene (reference sequence). CDR3 length equals 16 residues. V lost 8 bases to trimming and J lost 1 base, with 19 bases between them. CDR3 nucleotide sequence: TGTGCCAGCCGAAGGCGGCGGGGGCCCCGCACAGATACGCAGTATTTT. Protein sequence: CASRRRRGPRTDTQYF.

This clonotype has only a few counts. This rearrangement joins TRBV7-8 to TRBJ2-5; D is possibly TRBD2 (5 bases). The CDR3 consists of 15 residues. Trimming pared 0 bases from V and 2 bases from J, leaving 10 bases between. Germline V gene sequence: CDR1 SGHVS, CDR2 FQNEAQ. Here the CDR3 reads CASSLAAVAQETQYF. DNA of the CDR3: TGTGCCAGCAGCTTAGCGGCGGTAGCGCAAGAGACCCAGTACTTC.

This clonotype turned up a few times. The chain has TRBV7-8 and TRBJ2-7; D not resolved. The germline CDR1 and CDR2 sequences are SGHVS and FQNEAQ. V lost 0 bases and J lost 6, with 9 bases in between. This CDR3 is 13 amino acids long. The CDR3: CASSLADWAEQYF. CDR3 nucleotides: TGTGCCAGCAGCTTAGCCGACTGGGCCGAGCAGTACTTC.

The CDR3 nucleotides read TGCAGTGCCCGGGGGGGTCCCTACAATGAGCAGTTCTTC. It is translated as CSARGGPYNEQFF. This chain links TRBV20-1 with TRBJ2-1, with TRBD2 matching 8 bases. The CDR3 spans 13 residues. Germline CDR1 is DFQATT and CDR2 is SNEGSKA (reference sequence). V was pared by 6 bases and J by 2 bases, with 3 bases of the junction left unmatched.

This sequence joins TRBV20-1 and TRBJ1-2; no definite D call. This CDR3 has 12 amino acids. Germline V gives CDR1 DFQATT, CDR2 SNEGSKA (reference sequence). The CDR3 region has the DNA TGCACCGATAGGAGCCTTAACTATGGCTACACCTTC. Its translation is CTDRSLNYGYTF.

This clonotype was detected only a few times. J is TRBJ1-5 and V is TRBV10-3, with D possibly being TRBD1 (5 bases). CDR1 is ENHRY, CDR2 SYGVKD, per germline. The CDR3 sequence is 13 residues long. The CDR3 coding sequence is TGTGTCACCGGGGCAGGGAACAATCAGCCCCAGCATTTT. Translating it yields CVTGAGNNQPQHF.

The chain carries TRBV29-1 and TRBJ2-7; 10 bases line up with TRBD1. Trimming took 8 bases from V and 3 from J; bases not matched to a gene: 7. The CDR3 spans 13 residues. Germline V lookup: CDR1 SQVTM, CDR2 ANQGSEA. Here the CDR3 reads CSIVGTGVYEQYF. DNA of the CDR3: TGCAGCATTGTGGGGACAGGGGTCTACGAGCAGTACTTC.

The chain joins TRBV12-3 or TRBV12-4 to TRBJ1-5, with 8 bases identical to TRBD1. The CDR3 spans 16 residues. Trimming cost V 3 bases and J 2 bases; bases outside gene matches: 6. The CDR3 is CASSFLGQGGNQPQHF. DNA of the CDR3: TGTGCCAGCAGTTTCCTCGGACAGGGTGGCAATCAGCCCCAGCATTTT.

This clonotype has just a few counts. The chain combines TRBV11-2 with TRBJ2-5, with a weak D call TRBD2 (6 bases). Trimming removed 6 bases from V and 3 bases from J, with 23 bases in between. Looked up from germline, CDR1 is SGHAT and CDR2 is FQNNGV. CDR3 length equals 17 residues. This chain's CDR3 is CASSLTRIIWWEETQYF. The DNA of the CDR3 is TGTGCCAGCAGTTTGACTAGGATTATTTGGTGGGAAGAGACCCAGTACTTC.